The 17 T cell receptor beta chains listed next were all sequenced from one sample in a study of T cells in Graves' hyperthyroidism and ophthalmopathy. Researchers took RNA transcripts and amplified the TCR beta CDR3 regions from them. First-round RT-PCR of the TCR CDR3 relied on the HTBI primer set. TCRdb redid the calling of the multiplex PCR reads with MiXCR, one entry per CDR3 protein. Seen here are approximately 270,000 distinct CDR3 sequences, about 14% observed once, and the top ten hold about 14%. Material for sequencing was blood. The source is a woman in her thirties or forties with Graves' hyperthyroidism that later progressed to Graves' ophthalmopathy.

This clonotype was counted at least ten times. V and J are TRBV27 and TRBJ2-7; possibly TRBD1 or TRBD2 for D (6 bases each). The CDR3 is 15 amino acids. CDR1 MNHEY and CDR2 SMNVEV come from the germline V gene (reference sequence). V dropped 7 bases and J dropped 0 bases, with 16 bases sitting between them. The CDR3 here is CASKRGVETSYEQYF. The CDR3 DNA sequence: TGTGCCAGCAAAAGGGGGGTGGAGACCTCCTACGAGCAGTACTTC.

This clonotype was counted ten times or more. The chain links TRBV14 to TRBJ1-1; D is possibly TRBD1 (5 bases). Germline CDR1 SGHDN, CDR2 FVKESK. V lost 4 bases, J lost 5 bases, and 20 bases lay in between. This CDR3 contains 16 residues. CDR3: CASSLSSGRVGTEAFF. The DNA for the CDR3 is TGTGCCAGCAGCCTCTCCTCGGGCAGGGTGGGGACTGAAGCTTTCTTT.

The table lists this clonotype with a few counts. This rearrangement joins TRBV7-3 to TRBJ1-5; possibly TRBD1 for D (6 bases). Deletions cut 2 bases from V and 4 bases from J, with 12 bases between. The germline V gene has CDR1 SGHTA and CDR2 FQGTGA. There are 15 residues in the CDR3. The CDR3 DNA follows: TGTGCCAGCAGCTTAGAGGCAGGGGATAATCAGCCCCAGCATTTT. Translated, it gives CASSLEAGDNQPQHF.

The rearrangement links TRBV12-3 or TRBV12-4 to TRBJ1-6; 7 positions match TRBD1. There are 15 residues in the CDR3. The ends lost 5 bases at V and 7 bases at J; junction bases unmatched: 8. Here the CDR3 reads CASSRRDSENSPLHF. The CDR3 nucleotides read TGTGCCAGCAGTCGCAGGGACAGTGAGAATTCACCCCTCCACTTT.

This clonotype has a count of ten or more. The chain has TRBV5-1 and TRBJ1-2, with 7 bases matching TRBD1. There are 15 residues in the CDR3. CDR1 is SGHRS, CDR2 YFSETQ, per germline. With V trimmed by 4 bases and J by 6 bases, 12 bases remained unmatched. The CDR3 region has the DNA TGCGCCAGCAGCGCCCGGGACAGTAGATTGAATGGCTACACCTTC. It is translated as CASSARDSRLNGYTF.

In its sample, this clonotype was seen a few times. The rearrangement uses TRBV2 and TRBJ2-5; no definite D call. CDR1 is SNHLY and CDR2 is FYNNEI in the germline V gene. Between the trimmed V and J ends, which lost 2 bases and 2 bases, there was a span of 3 bases. CDR3 length equals 12 residues. The CDR3 is CASSERQETQYF. CDR3 sequence (DNA): TGTGCCAGCAGTGAACGGCAAGAGACCCAGTACTTC.

Many counts were recorded for this clonotype. The chain joins TRBV7-2 to TRBJ2-5; D not resolved. The CDR3 loop spans 14 amino acids. Trimming took off 1 base at V and 6 bases at J, with 12 bases between the two ends. Germline CDR1 reads SGHTA; CDR2 reads FQGNSA. The DNA for the CDR3 is TGTGCCAGCAGCTTAGATCCTATTGGAAAGACCCAGTACTTC. This codes for CASSLDPIGKTQYF.

In this sample, this clonotype turned up many times. The V and J genes are TRBV28 and TRBJ2-1; TRBD2 agrees at 8 bases. The V segment lost 5 bases and the J segment 0 bases; nucleotides outside the gene matches: 6. CDR3 length equals 16 residues. Germline V gene lookup returns CDR1 MDHEN and CDR2 SYDVKM. CDR3 nucleotides: TGTGCCAGCAGTACCCCAGCGGGAGACTCCTACAATGAGCAGTTCTTC. Its protein is CASSTPAGDSYNEQFF.

This clonotype was recorded at least ten times. The chain couples TRBV14 to TRBJ1-4; D possibly corresponds to TRBD1 (5 bases). In germline, CDR1 is SGHDN, CDR2 FVKESK. Trimming took 4 bases from V and 7 from J, leaving 13 bases between them. The CDR3 has 14 amino acids. DNA of the CDR3: TGTGCCAGCAGCCCCACCTGGGACCCTGAAAAACTGTTTTTT. Its protein is CASSPTWDPEKLFF.

This clonotype was seen ten or more times. V and J are TRBV29-1 and TRBJ2-3, with TRBD2 matching 8 bases. The CDR3 has 14 amino acids. Losses at the gene ends were 6 bases for V and 2 bases for J; bases not matched to a gene: 7. Germline assignment: CDR1 SQVTM and CDR2 ANQGSEA. In nucleotides, the CDR3 is TGCAGCGTCCTCGGCGGGAGGTTCACAGATACGCAGTATTTT. Translated: CSVLGGRFTDTQYF.

This clonotype occurred a few times. This chain links TRBV9 with TRBJ2-6; 9 bases match TRBD1. From germline, CDR1 is SGDLS and CDR2 YYNGEE. The CDR3 runs to 18 residues. The V and J ends lost 2 bases and 0 bases, in that order; junction bases with no gene match: 6. CDR3 sequence reads: CASSVKPGQGSGANVLTF. DNA for the CDR3: TGTGCCAGCAGCGTCAAGCCGGGACAGGGCTCTGGGGCCAACGTCCTGACTTTC.

A few counts support this clonotype. An end of the junction differs from the germline gene, which may be a read error. The V gene is TRBV19, the J gene TRBJ1-5; tentative D call: TRBD1 (6 bases). Germline-derived CDR1 and CDR2 are LNHDA and SQIVND (reference sequence). The CDR3 covers 16 residues. Written as DNA, the CDR3 is TGTGCCGGTAGTATCGCCCGGGGGCTTAGCAATCAGCCCCAGCATTTT. Its protein is CAGSIARGLSNQPQHF.

This clonotype has ten or more counts. This chain links TRBV28 with TRBJ2-5, with D uncertain. V was shortened by 1 base and J by 3 bases, with 12 bases between the two germline ends. The CDR3 loop spans 15 amino acids. Germline-derived CDR1 and CDR2 are MDHEN and SYDVKM. CDR3 DNA sequence: TGTGCCAGCAGTTTATCGGCCAGGCCAGAAGAGACCCAGTACTTC. It yields the protein CASSLSARPEETQYF.

The sample holds many counts of this clonotype. The V call is TRBV5-1, the J call TRBJ2-2, with TRBD1 as a possible D gene (6 bases). The germline V and J ends were trimmed by 4 bases and 7 bases, with 14 bases remaining between them. The germline CDR1 and CDR2 sequences are SGHRS and YFSETQ. The CDR3 length is 14 residues. This CDR3 reads CASSPGDRVGELFF. In DNA, the CDR3 is TGCGCCAGCAGCCCAGGGGATCGGGTCGGGGAGCTGTTTTTT. The full variable domain, completed using reference TRBV5-1 and TRBJ2-2, is KAGVTQTPRYLIKTRGQQVTLSCSPISGHRSVSWYQQTPGQGLQFLFEYFSETQRNKGNFPGRFSGRQFSNSRSEMNVSTLELGDSALYLCASSPGDRVGELFFGEGSRLTVL.

V usage is TRBV5-1 and J usage is TRBJ1-6; a possible D gene is TRBD1 (5 bases). The CDR3 is 18 residues long. Trimming pared 7 bases from V and 9 bases from J, leaving 29 bases between. In germline, CDR1 is SGHRS, CDR2 YFSETQ. This CDR3 reads CASRNLRERDPRGSPLHF. CDR3 nucleotides: TGCGCCAGCCGAAACCTCCGGGAGAGGGACCCGAGGGGTTCACCCCTCCACTTT.

This clonotype was counted only a few times. The V call is TRBV5-5, the J call TRBJ2-1; 10 positions agree with TRBD2. This CDR3 has 14 residues. Looked up from germline, CDR1 is SGHKS and CDR2 is YYEKEE (reference sequence). V was pared by 4 bases and J by 9 bases, with 7 bases of the junction left unmatched. DNA of the CDR3: TGTGCCAGCAGCCGAGCGGGGGGGGGTCGTGAGCAGTTCTTC. Translating gives CASSRAGGGREQFF.

The chain uses TRBV6-6 and TRBJ2-1; 7 bases line up with TRBD1. V was clipped by 2 bases and J by 8 bases; unmatched bases: 6. In germline, CDR1 is MNHNY, CDR2 SVGAGI (reference sequence). The CDR3 length is 14 residues. The CDR3 here is CASSYRGREHEQFF. For the CDR3, the DNA is TGTGCCAGCAGTTACAGGGGGCGAGAGCATGAGCAGTTCTTC.